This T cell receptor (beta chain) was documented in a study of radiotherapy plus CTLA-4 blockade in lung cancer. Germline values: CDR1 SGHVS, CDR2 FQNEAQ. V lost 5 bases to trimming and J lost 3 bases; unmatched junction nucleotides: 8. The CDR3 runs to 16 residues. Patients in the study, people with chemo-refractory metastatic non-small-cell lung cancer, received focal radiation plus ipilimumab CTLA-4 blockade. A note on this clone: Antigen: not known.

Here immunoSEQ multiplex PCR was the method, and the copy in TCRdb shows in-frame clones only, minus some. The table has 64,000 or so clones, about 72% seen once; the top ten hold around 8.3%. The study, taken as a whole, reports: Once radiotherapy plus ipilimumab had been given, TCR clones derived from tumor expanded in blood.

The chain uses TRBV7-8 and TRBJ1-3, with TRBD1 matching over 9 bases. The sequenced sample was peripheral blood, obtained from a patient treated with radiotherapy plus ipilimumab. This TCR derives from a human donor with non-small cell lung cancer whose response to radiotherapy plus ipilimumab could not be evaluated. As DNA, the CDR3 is TGTGCCAGCAGCGCCCACAGGGGGCAACTTGGAAACACCATATATTTT. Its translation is CASSAHRGQLGNTIYF.